This TCR beta chain was recovered during a study of cytotoxic CD8 clonotypes in ibrutinib-treated CLL. Study at large: Productive templates averaged roughly 270,000 per sample, and productive rearrangements 90,000 to 100,000.

Study outcomes and limitations: Private clonotypes, not public ones, expanded at ibrutinib response. Clonality went up at ibrutinib response and then declined back toward baseline at progression.

A remark on this clone: The antigen remains undetermined.

Libraries were prepared by immunoSEQ multiplex PCR; TCRdb keeps only in-frame clonotypes and omits some of them. The sample includes around 97,000 clones, around 80% of them seen just once. The receptor was derived from a human donor with chronic lymphocytic leukemia. Sequencing was performed on PBMCs, taken after 12 months of ibrutinib treatment.

The CDR3 protein is CASSLGQGATEAFF. The CDR3 bases are TGTGCCAGCAGCTTAGGACAGGGGGCCACTGAAGCTTTCTTT. This chain connects TRBV13 to TRBJ1-1; 9 positions match TRBD1. The CDR3 spans 14 residues. Germline V lookup: CDR1 PRHDT, CDR2 FYEKMQ (reference sequence). J lost 4 bases, V lost 0 bases, and 0 bases had no gene match.